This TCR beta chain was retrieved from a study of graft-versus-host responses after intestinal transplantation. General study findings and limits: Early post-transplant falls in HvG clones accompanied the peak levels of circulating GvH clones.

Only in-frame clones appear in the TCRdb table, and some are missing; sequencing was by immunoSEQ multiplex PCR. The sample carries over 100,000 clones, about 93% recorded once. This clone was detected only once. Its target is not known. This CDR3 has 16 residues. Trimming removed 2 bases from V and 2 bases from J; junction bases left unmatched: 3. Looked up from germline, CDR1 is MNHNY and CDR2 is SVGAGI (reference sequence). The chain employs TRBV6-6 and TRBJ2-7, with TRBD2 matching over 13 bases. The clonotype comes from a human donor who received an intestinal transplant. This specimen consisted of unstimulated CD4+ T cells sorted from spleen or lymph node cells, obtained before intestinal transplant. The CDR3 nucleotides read TGTGCCAGCAGTTACCCGGGACTAGCGGGACCCTACGAGCAGTACTTC. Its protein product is CASSYPGLAGPYEQYF.